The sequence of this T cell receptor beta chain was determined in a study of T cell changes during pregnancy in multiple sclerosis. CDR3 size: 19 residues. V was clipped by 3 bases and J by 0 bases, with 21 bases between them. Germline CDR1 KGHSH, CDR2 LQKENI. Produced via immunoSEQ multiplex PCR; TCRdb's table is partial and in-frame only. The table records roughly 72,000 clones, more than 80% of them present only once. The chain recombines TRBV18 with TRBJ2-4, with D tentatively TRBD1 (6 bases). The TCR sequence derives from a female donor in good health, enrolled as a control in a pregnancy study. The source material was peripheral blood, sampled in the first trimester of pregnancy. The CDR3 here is CASSPLRPGEGVAKNIQYF. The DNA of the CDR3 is TGTGCCAGCTCACCCCTCCGGCCAGGGGAAGGGGTAGCCAAAAACATTCAGTACTTC.